This T cell receptor beta chain was identified in a study of blood T cell repertoires in COVID-19. Study-wide background: Sample material is recorded as cDNA or gDNA derived from T cells, B-cell-depleted T cells, or PBMCs.

Sequenced by immunoSEQ multiplex PCR; TCRdb stores in-frame clones only, minus some. Of over 150,000 clones listed, approximately 90% were seen once; the top ten hold 18%. Seattle's enrolled individuals joined amid active infection and were then monitored longitudinally. The V end lost 4 bases, the J end lost 0 bases, and 15 bases lay between the germline ends. Germline lookup yields CDR1 LNHNV and CDR2 YYDKDF (reference sequence). The length of the CDR3 is 16 residues. The rearrangement uses TRBV15 and TRBJ1-1; perhaps TRBD1 as D (6 bases). The sequenced material came from peripheral blood. This receptor was obtained from a man aged 50 to 60 with COVID-19, enrolled during active disease. The CDR3 loop reads CATSISVQGVNTEAFF. The CDR3 region has the DNA TGTGCCACCAGCATAAGTGTACAGGGAGTGAACACTGAAGCTTTCTTT.